Many counts were recorded for the clone carrying this T cell receptor (beta chain). Its antigen is as yet unknown. This specimen belongs to a study of T-cell memory formation after mild COVID-19. Study background: For the most part, TCR clusters were specific to one donor.

The V and J ends lost 2 bases and 4 bases respectively, with 6 bases between them. The CDR3 sequence is 14 residues long. The germline CDR1 and CDR2 sequences are MNHEY and SVGAGI. The TCR alpha and TCR beta cDNA libraries, bearing sample barcodes and UMIs, were generated by 5'RACE using constant-segment primers. MiXCR was run by TCRdb on the 5' RACE reads, yielding one entry per CDR3 protein. This table holds roughly 160,000 distinct CDR3 sequences, about 9.9% found once. Study-level results: SARS-CoV-2 specificity was not confirmed for second-wave clones peaking on day 37. Later expanders leaned CD4+, whereas clones that contracted between day 15 and 85 were balanced CD4/CD8.

The receptor was derived from a young man who had mild COVID-19 (a few samples of this study predate the infection). Cell type and time point are not known. The sequenced sample consisted of PBMCs or a T cell subset sorted from them (not recorded which). The chain links TRBV6-5 to TRBJ1-6; D unresolved. CDR3 region: CASSYTEYNSPLHF. The CDR3 DNA sequence: TGTGCCAGCAGTTACACAGAGTATAATTCACCCCTCCACTTT.